This TCR beta chain was retrieved from a study of blood T cell repertoires in COVID-19. The wider study: Samples of COVID-19 (acute and convalescent) were obtained from the United States, Italy and Spain.

In the study's own analysis: Counts of nucleated cells, estimated from reference gene primer amplification, were obtained. Produced via immunoSEQ multiplex PCR; TCRdb's table is partial and in-frame only. V, J and clone size are taken as reported in that table, and D and trimming were inferred from the DNA itself. The table lists about 380,000 clones, around 87% of them singletons. Participants were placed into cohorts based on the clinical history they reported. Trimming removed 7 bases at V and 4 bases at J, with 16 bases between. In germline, CDR1 is SQVTM, CDR2 ANQGSEA. The CDR3 contains 13 residues.

The gene calls are TRBV29-1 and TRBJ2-5; possible D gene TRBD2, 6 bases. This TCR was sampled from a man in his thirties or forties who had recovered from COVID-19. Sequences were obtained from PBMCs or T cells enriched from blood (not recorded which). The CDR3 sequence is CSAVGGNGETQYF. The DNA of the CDR3 is TGCAGCGCCGTGGGAGGAAATGGAGAGACCCAGTACTTC.